This T cell receptor (beta chain) was obtained from a study of Graves' ophthalmopathy and Graves' hyperthyroidism. On the study more broadly: Before any treatment, peripheral blood was taken at the initial diagnosis.

For repertoire sequencing, the TCR beta CDR3 regions were amplified from RNA transcripts. An opening RT-PCR round employed HTBI primers and preceded a second-round multiplex PCR. A single record per CDR3 protein comes from TCRdb applying MiXCR to the multiplex PCR reads. The sample comprises about 370,000 distinct CDR3 sequences, 15% to 20% of which are singletons, and 2.4% rests with the top ten. Study outcomes and limitations: Sensitivity of under 71% and specificity of roughly 72% were achieved by the model that predicted ophthalmopathy progression.

From germline, CDR1 is MDHEN and CDR2 SYDVKM. The V gene lost 4 bases and the J gene lost 6 bases, with 13 bases spanning the gap. The CDR3 consists of 13 residues. This clonotype was recorded many times. The antigen is undetermined. The origin of this receptor is an adult woman with stable Graves' hyperthyroidism. The sequencing input was peripheral blood. The chain employs TRBV28 and TRBJ2-7; tentative D call: TRBD1 (7 bases). CDR3 amino acids: CASSSGGLSEQYF. The CDR3 coding sequence is TGTGCCAGCAGTTCAGGGGGACTCAGCGAGCAGTACTTC.